The entry below describes one T cell receptor beta chain. This blood was taken when hyperthyroidism was first diagnosed, before any ophthalmopathy symptoms existed. Germline V gene sequence: CDR1 PRHDT, CDR2 FYEKMQ (reference sequence). This CDR3 region has 15 residues. V trimming: 6 bases; J trimming: 0 bases; junction bases outside the gene matches: 5. This sample is part of a study of T cells in Graves' hyperthyroidism and ophthalmopathy. RNA transcripts provided the source from which TCR beta CDR3 regions were amplified. A first-round RT-PCR of the TCR CDR3 used the HTBI primer set. Each CDR3 protein is one row after TCRdb ran MiXCR on the multiplex PCR reads. This table has about 280,000 distinct CDR3 sequences, 20% to 30% appearing once.

Sequencing input: blood. The receptor's source is a middle-aged man with Graves' hyperthyroidism that later progressed to Graves' ophthalmopathy. The rearrangement joins TRBV13 to TRBJ2-5; 9 nucleotides agree with TRBD2. The CDR3 bases are TGTGCCAGCAGGCAACGACTAGCGGACCAAGAGACCCAGTACTTC. It codes for CASRQRLADQETQYF.